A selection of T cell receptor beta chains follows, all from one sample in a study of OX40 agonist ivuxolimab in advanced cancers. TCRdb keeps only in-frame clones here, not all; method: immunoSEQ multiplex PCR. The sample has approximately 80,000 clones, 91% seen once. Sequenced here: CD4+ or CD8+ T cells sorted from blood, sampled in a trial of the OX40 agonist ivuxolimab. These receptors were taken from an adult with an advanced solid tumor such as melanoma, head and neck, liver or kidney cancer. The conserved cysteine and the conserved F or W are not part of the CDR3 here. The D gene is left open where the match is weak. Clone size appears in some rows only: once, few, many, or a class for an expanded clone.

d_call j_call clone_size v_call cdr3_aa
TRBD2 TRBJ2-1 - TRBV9 ASSAGLARNEQF
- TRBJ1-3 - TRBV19 ASTLRTTGNTIY
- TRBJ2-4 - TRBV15 ATSRGELLAKNIQY
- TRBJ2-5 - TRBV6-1 ASSKQETQY
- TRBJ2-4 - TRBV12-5 ASGLVQFIGEGNIQY
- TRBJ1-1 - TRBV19 ASSILGQDTEAF
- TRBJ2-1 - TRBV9 ASSVGAGPPNEQF
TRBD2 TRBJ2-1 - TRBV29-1 SVVAGVDEQF
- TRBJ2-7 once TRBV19 ASSPVVGGSWEQY
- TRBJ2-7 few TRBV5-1 ASSLQGNDEQY
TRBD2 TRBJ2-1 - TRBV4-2 ASSQEGTSEDEQF
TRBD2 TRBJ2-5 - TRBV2 ASSDGQAGAETQY
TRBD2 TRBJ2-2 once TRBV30 ACRTSGRASGTGELF
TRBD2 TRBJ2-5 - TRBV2 ASKGTSGHQETQY
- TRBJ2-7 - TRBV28 ASSLWRRLPAEQY